Listed below are T cell receptor beta chains from one sample, sequenced in a study of blood T cells in healthy people across ages. MiXCR, applied by TCRdb to the 5' RACE reads, yields one record per CDR3 protein. The sample includes some 690,000 distinct CDR3 sequences, roughly 20% of them seen just once. The sequenced material came from blood. The receptor source for this set is a man between 70 and 80 years old in good health. Both conserved end residues are part of each CDR3. D genes are given only for firm matches.

j_call v_call d_call cdr3_aa
TRBJ1-3 TRBV27 . CASRPLGPGNTIYF
TRBJ2-1 TRBV13 TRBD1 CASSRPPDRVKHEQFF
TRBJ1-2 TRBV6-1 . CASSARAGANYGYTF
TRBJ2-3 TRBV3-1 TRBD1 CASSQQPGQSTDTQYF
TRBJ2-3 TRBV7-2 TRBD2 CASSLSEAGGRPQYF
TRBJ1-2 TRBV7-2 . CASSLAGGINYGYTF
TRBJ1-2 TRBV4-2 . CASSSPGGQRYGYTF
TRBJ2-4 TRBV7-9 . CASSLQGLTKNIQYF
TRBJ2-3 TRBV7-3 . CASSLSSGTDTQYF
TRBJ2-1 TRBV7-9 TRBD2 CASSLVPLAGGNEQFF
TRBJ1-2 TRBV4-3 . CASSQDFRGTGGYTF
TRBJ1-1 TRBV3-1 . CASSHGTYTEAFF
TRBJ1-4 TRBV5-1 TRBD1 CASSLGGVSGTANEKLFF
TRBJ2-3 TRBV5-6 . CASSLAYTQYF
TRBJ2-6 TRBV20-1 TRBD1 CSAREQGTGANVLTF
TRBJ2-1 TRBV3-1 . CASSRDPLLSYNEQFF
TRBJ2-3 TRBV5-1 TRBD1 CASSLTGNRGADTQYF
TRBJ2-2 TRBV5-1 . CASSLVRTGELFF
TRBJ2-1 TRBV20-1 TRBD2 CSANGLAGVVNEQFF
. TRBV29-1 . CSVERDEQFF
TRBJ2-4 TRBV6-6 . CASSSRGRNIQYF
TRBJ2-4 TRBV28 TRBD2 CASSLPSGSPGAKNIQYF
TRBJ2-3 TRBV7-2 TRBD2 CASRGGPGTDTQYF
TRBJ1-4 TRBV5-1 . CASSSFGGATNEKLFF
TRBJ2-1 TRBV20-1 TRBD1 CSARRTGVDEQFF
TRBJ2-3 TRBV5-1 TRBD1 CASKTGTVSDTQYF
TRBJ2-1 TRBV9 . CASSVDGAGYNEQFF
TRBJ1-1 TRBV10-3 TRBD1 CAISGTGGPEAFF
TRBJ2-4 TRBV6-1 TRBD2 CASSDSISGGASKNIQYF
TRBJ2-5 TRBV19 TRBD1 CASSPSSTGTESQYF
TRBJ2-1 TRBV12-3/TRBV12-4 TRBD2 CASSPRASGVGNEQFF